This entry concerns a single T cell receptor beta chain. Time point here: peripheral blood 6 weeks after treatment start. All patients carried locally advanced or metastatic urothelial carcinoma. This sample is part of a study of PD-L1 blockade in urothelial cancer. The wider study: Patients took up atezolizumab in about 2014 at 1,200 mg intravenously every 3 weeks. Median T cell yield per blood sample was about 150,000 cells. Patients had undergone 0 to 3 prior chemotherapy regimens.

Sequencing was performed with immunoSEQ multiplex PCR; in TCRdb, only in-frame clones are kept and a portion is missing. Among roughly 50,000 clones, approximately 80% were seen once, and the ten largest hold approximately 8.3%. The CDR3 loop spans 16 amino acids. Between the trimmed V and J ends, which lost 3 bases and 1 base, there was a span of 13 bases. Per the germline V gene, CDR1 is MNHEY and CDR2 is SMNVEV (reference sequence). This receptor was obtained from a man in his 70s with urothelial cancer. The gene calls are TRBV27 and TRBJ2-1; maybe TRBD2 (5 bases). The sample was PBMCs, taken around atezolizumab (anti-PD-L1) treatment. The CDR3 bases are TGTGCCAGCAGTTTTGATGGGAGAGGTTCCTACAATGAGCAGTTCTTC. It specifies CASSFDGRGSYNEQFF.